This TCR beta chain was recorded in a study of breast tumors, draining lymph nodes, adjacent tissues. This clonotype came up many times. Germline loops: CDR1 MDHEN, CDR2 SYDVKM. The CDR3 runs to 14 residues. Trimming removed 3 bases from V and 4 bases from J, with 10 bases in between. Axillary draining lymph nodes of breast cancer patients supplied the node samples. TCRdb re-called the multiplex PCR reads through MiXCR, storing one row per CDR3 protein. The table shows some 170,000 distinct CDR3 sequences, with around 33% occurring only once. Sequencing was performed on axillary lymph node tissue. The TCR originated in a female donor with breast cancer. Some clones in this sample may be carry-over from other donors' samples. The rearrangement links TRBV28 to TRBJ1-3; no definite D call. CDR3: CASSLSTRGNTIYF. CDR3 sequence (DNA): TGTGCCAGCAGTTTGTCGACGCGGGGAAACACCATATATTTT.